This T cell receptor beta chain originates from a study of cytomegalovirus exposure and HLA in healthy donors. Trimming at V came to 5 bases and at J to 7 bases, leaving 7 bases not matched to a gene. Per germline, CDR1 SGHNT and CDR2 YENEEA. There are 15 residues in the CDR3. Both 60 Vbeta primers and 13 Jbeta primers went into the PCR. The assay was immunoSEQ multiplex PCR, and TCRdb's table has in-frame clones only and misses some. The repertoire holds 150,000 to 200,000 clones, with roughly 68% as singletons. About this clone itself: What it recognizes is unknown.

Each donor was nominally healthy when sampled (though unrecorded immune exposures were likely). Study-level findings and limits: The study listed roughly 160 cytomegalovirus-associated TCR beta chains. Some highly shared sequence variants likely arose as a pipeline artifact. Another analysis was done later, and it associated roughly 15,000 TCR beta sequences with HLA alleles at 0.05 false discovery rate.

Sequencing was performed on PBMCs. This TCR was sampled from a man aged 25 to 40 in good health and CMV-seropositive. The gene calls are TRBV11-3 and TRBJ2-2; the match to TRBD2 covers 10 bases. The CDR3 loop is CASSSGRARGGELFF. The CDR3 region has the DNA TGTGCCAGCAGCAGCGGGAGGGCCAGGGGCGGGGAGCTGTTTTTT.